This TCR beta chain was found in a study of T cell changes during pregnancy in multiple sclerosis. CDR3 length: 16 residues. Germline V gene data show CDR1 as SGDLS and CDR2 as YYNGEE. V was shortened by 0 bases and J by 0 bases, with 10 bases between the two germline ends. This clone has more than one count but fewer than ten. Profiling relied on immunoSEQ multiplex PCR, and the TCRdb table lists in-frame clones only, not all of them. The sample shows 35,000 to 40,000 clones, about nine tenths of them seen only once. The source material was CD8+ T cells from peripheral blood mononuclear cells, sampled in the second trimester of pregnancy. The gene calls are TRBV9 and TRBJ2-1, with D tentatively TRBD1 (6 bases). This clonotype originated in a female donor with multiple sclerosis, enrolled in a pregnancy study. CDR3 in amino acids: CASSVEGESSYNEQFF. DNA for the CDR3: TGTGCCAGCAGCGTAGAGGGGGAGAGCTCCTACAATGAGCAGTTCTTC.